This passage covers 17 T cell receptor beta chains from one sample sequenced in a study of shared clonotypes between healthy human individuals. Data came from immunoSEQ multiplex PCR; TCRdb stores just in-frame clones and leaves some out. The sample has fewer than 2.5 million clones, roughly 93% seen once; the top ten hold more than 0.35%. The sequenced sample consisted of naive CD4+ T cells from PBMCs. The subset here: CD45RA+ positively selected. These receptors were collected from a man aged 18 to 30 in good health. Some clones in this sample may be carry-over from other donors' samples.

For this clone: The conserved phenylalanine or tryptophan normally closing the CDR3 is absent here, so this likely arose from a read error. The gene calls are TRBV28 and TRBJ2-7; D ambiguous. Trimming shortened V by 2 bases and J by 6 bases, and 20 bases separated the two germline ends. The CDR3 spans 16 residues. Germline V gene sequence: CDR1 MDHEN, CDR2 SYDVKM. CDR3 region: CASSLPLVYSAREQYL. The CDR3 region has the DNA TGTGCCAGCAGTTTACCCCTAGTGTACTCCGCCCGCGAGCAGTACCTC.

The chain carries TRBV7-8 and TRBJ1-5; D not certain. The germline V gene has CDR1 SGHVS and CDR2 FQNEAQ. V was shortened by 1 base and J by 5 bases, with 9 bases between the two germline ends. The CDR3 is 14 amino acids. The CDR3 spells CASSLVQPDQPQHF. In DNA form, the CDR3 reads TGTGCCAGCAGCTTAGTACAGCCAGATCAGCCCCAGCATTTT.

The CDR3 coding sequence is TGTGCCAGCAGCCGGGACTTTTACAATGAGCAGTTCTTC. This encodes CASSRDFYNEQFF. The rearrangement joins TRBV7-7 to TRBJ2-1; D is possibly TRBD2 (6 bases). V was shortened by 5 bases and J by 4 bases, with 9 bases between the two germline ends. Per the germline V gene, CDR1 is SSHAT and CDR2 is FNYEAQ (reference sequence). The CDR3 extends over 13 amino acids.

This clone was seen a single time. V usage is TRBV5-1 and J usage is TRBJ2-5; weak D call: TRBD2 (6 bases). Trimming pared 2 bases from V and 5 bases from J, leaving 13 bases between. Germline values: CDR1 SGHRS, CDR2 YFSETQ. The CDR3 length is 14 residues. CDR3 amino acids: CASSFGGAWETQYF. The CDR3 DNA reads TGCGCCAGCAGCTTCGGGGGTGCATGGGAGACCCAGTACTTC. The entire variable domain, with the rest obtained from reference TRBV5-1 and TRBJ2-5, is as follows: KAGVTQTPRYLIKTRGQQVTLSCSPISGHRSVSWYQQTPGQGLQFLFEYFSETQRNKGNFPGRFSGRQFSNSRSEMNVSTLELGDSALYLCASSFGGAWETQYFGPGTRLLVL.

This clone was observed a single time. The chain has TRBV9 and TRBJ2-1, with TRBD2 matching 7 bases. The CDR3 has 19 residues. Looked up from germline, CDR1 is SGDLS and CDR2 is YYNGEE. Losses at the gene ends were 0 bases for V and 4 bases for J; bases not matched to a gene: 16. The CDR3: CASSVVLEGPASGYNEQFF. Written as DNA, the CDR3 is TGTGCCAGCAGCGTAGTTCTTGAGGGTCCGGCTAGCGGTTACAATGAGCAGTTCTTC.

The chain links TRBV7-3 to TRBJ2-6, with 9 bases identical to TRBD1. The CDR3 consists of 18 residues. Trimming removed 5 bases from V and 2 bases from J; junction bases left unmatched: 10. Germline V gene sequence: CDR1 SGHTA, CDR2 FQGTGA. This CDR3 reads CASSGFGTGPPGANVLTF. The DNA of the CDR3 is TGTGCCAGCAGCGGTTTCGGGACAGGGCCCCCTGGGGCCAACGTCCTGACTTTC.

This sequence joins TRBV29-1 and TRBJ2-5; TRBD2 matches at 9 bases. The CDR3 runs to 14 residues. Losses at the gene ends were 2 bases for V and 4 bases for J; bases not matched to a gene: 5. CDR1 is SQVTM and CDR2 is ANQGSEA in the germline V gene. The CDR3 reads CSVETSGRPETQYF. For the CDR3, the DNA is TGCAGCGTTGAAACTAGCGGGCGTCCAGAGACCCAGTACTTC.

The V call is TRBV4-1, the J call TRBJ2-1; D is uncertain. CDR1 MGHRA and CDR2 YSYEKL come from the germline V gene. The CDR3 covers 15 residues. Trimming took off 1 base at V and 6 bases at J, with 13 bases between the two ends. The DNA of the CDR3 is TGCGCCAGCAGCCAAGGCCGAATAGGGATCAATGAGCAGTTCTTC. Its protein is CASSQGRIGINEQFF.

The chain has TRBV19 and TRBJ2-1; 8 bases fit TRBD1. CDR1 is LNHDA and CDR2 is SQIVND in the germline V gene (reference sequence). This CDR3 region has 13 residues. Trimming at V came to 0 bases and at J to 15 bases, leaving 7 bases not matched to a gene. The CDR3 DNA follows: TGTGCCAGTAGTATAGAGGCAGGGGGCGGAGGGTTCTTC. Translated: CASSIEAGGGGFF.

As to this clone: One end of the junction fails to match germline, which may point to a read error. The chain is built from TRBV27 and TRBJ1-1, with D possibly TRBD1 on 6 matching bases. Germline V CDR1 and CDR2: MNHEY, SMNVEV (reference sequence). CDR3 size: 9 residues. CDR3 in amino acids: CASSSDRPF. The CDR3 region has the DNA TGTGCCAGCAGTAGTGACAGGCCTTTT.

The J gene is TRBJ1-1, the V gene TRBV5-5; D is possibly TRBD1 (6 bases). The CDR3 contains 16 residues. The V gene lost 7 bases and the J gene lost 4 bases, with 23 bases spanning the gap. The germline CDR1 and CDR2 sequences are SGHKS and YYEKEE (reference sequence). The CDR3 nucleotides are TGTGCCAGCTCCTCCGGTGGGGGCAGGGGATTCACTGAAGCTTTCTTT. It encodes CASSSGGGRGFTEAFF.

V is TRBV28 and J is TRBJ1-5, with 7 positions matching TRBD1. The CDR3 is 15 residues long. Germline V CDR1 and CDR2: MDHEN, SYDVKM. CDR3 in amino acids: CSSVGTAYSNQPQHF. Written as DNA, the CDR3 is TGTTCGTCGGTAGGGACAGCTTATAGCAATCAGCCCCAGCATTTT.

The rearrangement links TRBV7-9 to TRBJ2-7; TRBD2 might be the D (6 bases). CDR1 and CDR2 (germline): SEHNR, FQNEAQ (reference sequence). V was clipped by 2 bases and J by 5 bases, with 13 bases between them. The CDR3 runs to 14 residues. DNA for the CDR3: TGTGCCAGCAGCTTAACTAGCTCGATTAACGAGCAGTACTTC. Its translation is CASSLTSSINEQYF. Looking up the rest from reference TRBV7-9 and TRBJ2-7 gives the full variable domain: DTGVSQNPRHKITKRGQNVTFRCDPISEHNRLYWYRQTLGQGPEFLTYFQNEAQLEKSRLLSDRFSAERPKGSFSTLEIQRTEQGDSAMYLCASSLTSSINEQYFGPGTRLTVT.

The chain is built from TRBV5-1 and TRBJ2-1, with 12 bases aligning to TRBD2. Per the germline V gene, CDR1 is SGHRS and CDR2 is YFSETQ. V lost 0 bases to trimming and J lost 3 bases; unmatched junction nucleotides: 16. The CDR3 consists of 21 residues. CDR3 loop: CASSLDSPGASGRGSYNEQFF. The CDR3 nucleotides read TGCGCCAGCAGCTTGGATTCCCCTGGGGCTAGCGGGAGGGGCAGCTACAATGAGCAGTTCTTC.

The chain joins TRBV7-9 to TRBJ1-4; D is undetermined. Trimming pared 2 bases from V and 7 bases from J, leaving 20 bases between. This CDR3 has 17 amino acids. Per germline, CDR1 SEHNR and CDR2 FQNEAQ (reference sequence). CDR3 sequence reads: CASSLFPPRSVGEKLFF. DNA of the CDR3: TGTGCCAGCAGCTTATTCCCCCCGAGATCCGTAGGTGAAAAACTGTTTTTT. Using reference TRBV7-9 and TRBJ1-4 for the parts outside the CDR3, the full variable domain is DTGVSQNPRHKITKRGQNVTFRCDPISEHNRLYWYRQTLGQGPEFLTYFQNEAQLEKSRLLSDRFSAERPKGSFSTLEIQRTEQGDSAMYLCASSLFPPRSVGEKLFFGSGTQLSVL.

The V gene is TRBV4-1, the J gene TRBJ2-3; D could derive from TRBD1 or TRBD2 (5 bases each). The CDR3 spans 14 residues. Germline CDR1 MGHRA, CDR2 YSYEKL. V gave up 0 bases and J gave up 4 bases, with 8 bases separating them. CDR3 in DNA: TGCGCCAGCAGCCAAGACGGGGCCCCAGATACGCAGTATTTT. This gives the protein CASSQDGAPDTQYF.

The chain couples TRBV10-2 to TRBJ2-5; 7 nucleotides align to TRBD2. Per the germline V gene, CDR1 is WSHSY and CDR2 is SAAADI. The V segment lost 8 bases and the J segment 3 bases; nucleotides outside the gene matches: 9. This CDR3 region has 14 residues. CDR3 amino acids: CASGVTSREETQYF. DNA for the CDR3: TGCGCCAGCGGTGTGACTAGCCGGGAAGAGACCCAGTACTTC.